Presented here are 6 T cell receptor beta chains from one specimen sequenced in a study of CD8+CD57+ T cells in acquired aplastic anemia. For CDR3 and TCR beta VDJ profiling, genomic DNA was the template used. TCRdb redid the calling of the reads with MiXCR, one entry per CDR3 protein. The data contain roughly 86,000 distinct CDR3 sequences, approximately 46% of them seen just once; the ten biggest clones take up 66%. The sample consisted of sorted CD4+, CD8+, or CD8+CD57+ T cells (not recorded which) from PBMCs. Every receptor here comes from a human donor in good health, serving as a control.

The sample holds one count of this clonotype. The chain couples TRBV25-1 to TRBJ1-5; no clear D gene. Germline-derived CDR1 and CDR2 are MGHDK and SYGVNS. The germline V and J ends were trimmed by 6 bases and 6 bases, with 9 bases remaining between them. This CDR3 has 12 residues. CDR3 in DNA: TGTGCCAGCAGCGCCACGGGTCAGCCCCAGCATTTT. Translation: CASSATGQPQHF.

This clonotype has only a few counts. The chain is built from TRBV9 and TRBJ2-2, with 8 bases aligning to TRBD2. The CDR3 contains 14 residues. The V segment lost 0 bases and the J segment 5 bases; nucleotides outside the gene matches: 0. CDR1 is SGDLS, CDR2 YYNGEE, per germline. The CDR3 nucleotides are TGTGCCAGCAGCGTAGGCGGGGGGACCGGGGAGCTGTTTTTT. As protein: CASSVGGGTGELFF.

This clonotype was found many times. The chain employs TRBV5-5 and TRBJ2-7; 9 bases match TRBD1. Per the germline V gene, CDR1 is SGHKS and CDR2 is YYEKEE (reference sequence). V was clipped by 4 bases and J by 6 bases; unmatched bases: 8. The CDR3 runs to 14 residues. The CDR3 bases are TGTGCCAGCAGCCGAACAGGGGGCCCGGGCGAGCAGTACTTC. This gives the protein CASSRTGGPGEQYF.

The chain couples TRBV12-2 to TRBJ2-1; TRBD2, as called in the table, went unchecked against the DNA. TRBV12-2 is marked as a pseudogene. This CDR3 comprises 12 residues. In nucleotides, the CDR3 is TGTGCAGTGTCGGACCCTCCTAATGAGCAGTTCTTC. Protein product: CAVSDPPNEQFF.

The J gene is TRBJ1-1, the V gene TRBV11-3; a possible D gene is TRBD1 (5 bases). Germline assignment: CDR1 SGHNT and CDR2 YENEEA. V lost 2 bases and J lost 4, with 11 bases in between. The CDR3 sequence is 14 residues long. The CDR3 region has the DNA TGTGCCAGCAGCTTACGGGGGGTGGGCACTGAAGCTTTCTTT. It yields the protein CASSLRGVGTEAFF.

J is TRBJ1-6 and V is TRBV19; no firm D call. CDR3 size: 14 residues. CDR1 is LNHDA, CDR2 SQIVND, per germline (reference sequence). V was shortened by 10 bases and J by 5 bases, with 15 bases between the two germline ends. The DNA of the CDR3 is TGTGCCACCAAGCGGACGGTTGATAATTCACCCCTCCACTTT. It specifies CATKRTVDNSPLHF.